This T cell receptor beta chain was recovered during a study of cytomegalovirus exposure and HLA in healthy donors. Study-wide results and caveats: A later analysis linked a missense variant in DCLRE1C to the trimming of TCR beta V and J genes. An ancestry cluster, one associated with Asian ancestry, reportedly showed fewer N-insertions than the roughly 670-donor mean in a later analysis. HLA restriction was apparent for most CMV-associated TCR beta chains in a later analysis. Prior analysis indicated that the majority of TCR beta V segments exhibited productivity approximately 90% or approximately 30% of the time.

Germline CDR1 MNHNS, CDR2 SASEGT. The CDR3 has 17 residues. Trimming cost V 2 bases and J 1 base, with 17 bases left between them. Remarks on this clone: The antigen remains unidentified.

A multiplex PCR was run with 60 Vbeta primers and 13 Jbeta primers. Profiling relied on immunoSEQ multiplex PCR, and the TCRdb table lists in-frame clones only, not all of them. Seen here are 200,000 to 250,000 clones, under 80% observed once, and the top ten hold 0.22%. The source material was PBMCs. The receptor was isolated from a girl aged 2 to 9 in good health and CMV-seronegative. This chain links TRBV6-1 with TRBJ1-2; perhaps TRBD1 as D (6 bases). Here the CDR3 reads CASSERAGETNNYGYTF. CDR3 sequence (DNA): TGTGCCAGCAGTGAAAGGGCAGGGGAAACCAATAACTATGGCTACACCTTC.